This note documents a single TCR beta chain sequence. Antigen specificity is unknown. Germline-derived CDR1 and CDR2 are SEHNR and FQNEAQ (reference sequence). V was clipped by 1 base and J by 0 bases; unmatched bases: 3. The CDR3 is made up of 17 amino acids. This record belongs to a study of vaccination effects on CD4 cells after COVID-19. ViraFEST used viral peptide pools to expand antigen-specific CD4+ T cells before sequencing. At the end of around eleven days of culture, CD4+ T cells were isolated. No vaccinee had earlier SARS-CoV-2 infection, and nucleocapsid antibodies were negative. Culturing of more than 1.5 million PBMC per well took place with about 9 IU/ml IL-2 and about 9.3 ug/ml peptides. Fresh IL-2-containing medium replaced half the medium on days 3 and 7. General study findings and limits: Limitations: small convalescent group and missing early post-infection timepoints. Marked contraction was observed in infection-induced and vaccine-induced clones late after vaccination.

TCRdb keeps only in-frame clones here, not all; method: immunoSEQ multiplex PCR. In the table there are tens of thousands of clones, roughly 74% of which are singletons. This sequence joins TRBV7-9 and TRBJ2-6; 7 nucleotides align to TRBD1. The receptor was isolated from a human donor who received a COVID-19 vaccine. The sequencing here drew on CD4+ T cells from PBMCs cultured with SARS-CoV-2 spike peptides, taken before COVID-19 vaccination. The CDR3 loop is CASSLGTGGSGANVLTF. CDR3 nucleotide sequence: TGTGCCAGCAGCTTAGGGACAGGTGGCTCTGGGGCCAACGTCCTGACTTTC.